This entry lists 18 T cell receptor beta chains sequenced from one sample in a study of cytomegalovirus exposure and HLA in healthy donors. PCR used 60 Vbeta primers and 13 Jbeta primers. The method was immunoSEQ multiplex PCR; TCRdb's version includes in-frame clones alone and lacks a portion of them. Among roughly 120,000 clones listed, around four fifths were seen once. Material for sequencing was PBMCs. The receptors were gathered from a male donor in good health and CMV-seropositive.

This chain links TRBV21-1 with TRBJ2-1; the table assigns TRBD2, which was not confirmed against the DNA. TRBV21-1 is termed a pseudogene. The CDR3 is 15 residues long. The CDR3 DNA follows: TGTGCCAGCAGCAAACCGGGACTACCTTACAATGAGCAGTTCTTC. Protein: CASSKPGLPYNEQFF.

This clone turned up a few times. The V gene is TRBV4-3, the J gene TRBJ2-2; TRBD2 is a possible D gene (6 bases). V was shortened by 4 bases and J by 6 bases, with 24 bases between the two germline ends. The CDR3 covers 18 residues. Per the germline V gene, CDR1 is LGHNA and CDR2 is YSLEER. CDR3: CASSPRSGNGRMSGELFF. DNA of the CDR3: TGCGCCAGCAGCCCGAGGAGCGGAAACGGGAGAATGTCCGGGGAGCTGTTTTTT.

The chain carries TRBV9 and TRBJ2-3; 9 bases fit TRBD2. In germline, CDR1 is SGDLS, CDR2 YYNGEE. The CDR3 spans 15 residues. After removal of 7 bases from V and 4 bases from J, the junction contained 10 bases not matched to a gene. As DNA, the CDR3 is TGTGCCAGCGGAGGCGGGAGGGGGGGGGCAGATACGCAGTATTTT. Translation: CASGGGRGGADTQYF.

The chain employs TRBV28 and TRBJ2-5; TRBD2 agrees at 8 bases. V trimming: 4 bases; J trimming: 1 base; junction bases outside the gene matches: 5. The CDR3 sequence is 15 residues long. Germline values: CDR1 MDHEN, CDR2 SYDVKM. The CDR3 is CASSSRSGGQETQYF. The CDR3 nucleotides read TGTGCCAGCAGTTCCAGGAGCGGGGGCCAAGAGACCCAGTACTTC.

The chain couples TRBV4-1 to TRBJ2-7; D gene unclear. CDR1 and CDR2 from the germline V gene are MGHRA and YSYEKL. V was shortened by 1 base and J by 0 bases, with 10 bases between the two germline ends. The CDR3 runs 15 residues. CDR3 region: CASSQGLLSSYEQYF. The CDR3 DNA sequence: TGCGCCAGCAGCCAAGGTCTGCTAAGCTCCTACGAGCAGTACTTC.

This chain's CDR3 is CASSLGQGNIQYF. CDR3 DNA: TGTGCCAGCAGCTTGGGACAGGGAAACATTCAGTACTTC. The J gene is TRBJ2-4, the V gene TRBV7-9, with TRBD1 identical over 9 bases. The germline V gene has CDR1 SEHNR and CDR2 FQNEAQ (reference sequence). This CDR3 is built from 13 residues. V lost 3 bases, J lost 6 bases, and 0 bases stayed unmatched. Full variable domain (outside the CDR3, taken from reference TRBV7-9 and TRBJ2-4): DTGVSQNPRHKITKRGQNVTFRCDPISEHNRLYWYRQTLGQGPEFLTYFQNEAQLEKSRLLSDRFSAERPKGSFSTLEIQRTEQGDSAMYLCASSLGQGNIQYFGAGTRLSVL.

The V gene is TRBV7-9, the J gene TRBJ2-2; no firm D call. V was shortened by 2 bases and J by 6 bases, with 4 bases between the two germline ends. CDR1 and CDR2 (germline): SEHNR, FQNEAQ (reference sequence). This CDR3 is 12 amino acids long. The CDR3 spells CASSLRAGELFF. In nucleotides, the CDR3 is TGTGCCAGCAGCTTACGCGCCGGGGAGCTGTTTTTT.

The count of this clone is one. This chain uses TRBV21-1 with TRBJ2-6; TRBD1, as called in the table, went unchecked against the DNA. TRBV21-1 is assigned pseudogene status. CDR3 size: 19 residues. CDR3 sequence: CASSAPQGFLNSGANVLTF. The CDR3 DNA is TGTGCCAGCAGCGCGCCACAGGGCTTTCTAAACTCTGGGGCCAACGTCCTGACTTTC.

As concerns this clone: One junction end disagrees with the germline gene, perhaps due to a read error. In DNA form, the CDR3 reads TGTGCCAGCAGCTATACTAGCGGGAACAGTCAGTACTTC. Encoded protein: CASSYTSGNSQYF. The genes are TRBV11-2 and TRBJ2-4; TRBD2 aligns across 10 bases. The CDR3 covers 13 residues. CDR1 is SGHAT and CDR2 is FQNNGV in the germline V gene.

The chain couples TRBV11-3 to TRBJ2-2, with D perhaps matching TRBD2 (5 bases). The CDR3 runs to 17 residues. The V end lost 5 bases, the J end lost 1 base, and 17 bases lay between the germline ends. Germline CDR1 SGHNT, CDR2 YENEEA. CDR3 protein: CASSLPHGRENTGELFF. The CDR3 region has the DNA TGTGCCAGCAGCCTGCCCCACGGACGGGAGAACACCGGGGAGCTGTTTTTT. Looking up the rest from reference TRBV11-3 and TRBJ2-2 gives the full variable domain: EAGVVQSPRYKIIEKKQPVAFWCNPISGHNTLYWYLQNLGQGPELLIRYENEEAVDDSQLPKDRFSAERLKGVDSTLKIQPAELGDSAVYLCASSLPHGRENTGELFFGEGSRLTVL.

The rearrangement links TRBV27 to TRBJ1-5, with 7 bases matching TRBD1. After removal of 5 bases from V and 2 bases from J, the junction contained 9 bases not matched to a gene. Per germline, CDR1 MNHEY and CDR2 SMNVEV (reference sequence). This CDR3 contains 16 residues. The CDR3 loop is CASSAGDRVRNQPQHF. CDR3 nucleotide sequence: TGTGCCAGCAGTGCTGGCGACAGGGTCCGCAATCAGCCCCAGCATTTT.

About this clone: An end of the junction does not agree with germline; a read error may underlie this. The chain has TRBV7-9 and TRBJ2-5; D remains unclear. Germline V lookup: CDR1 SEHNR, CDR2 FQNEAQ (reference sequence). The CDR3 is made up of 15 amino acids. CDR3 residues: CSSSAIPPNQETQYF. The CDR3 DNA follows: TGTTCCAGCAGCGCTATTCCCCCCAACCAAGAGACCCAGTACTTC. The whole variable domain, filled in from reference TRBV7-9 and TRBJ2-5, reads DTGVSQNPRHKITKRGQNVTFRCDPISEHNRLYWYRQTLGQGPEFLTYFQNEAQLEKSRLLSDRFSAERPKGSFSTLEIQRTEQGDSAMYLCSSSAIPPNQETQYFGPGTRLLVL.

The chain links TRBV7-3 to TRBJ2-7; 7 positions match TRBD1. V dropped 5 bases and J dropped 3; count of bases not matched to a gene: 7. CDR1 SGHTA and CDR2 FQGTGA come from the germline V gene. The CDR3 contains 14 residues. DNA of the CDR3: TGTGCCAGCAGCCCCCGACAGGGAAACTACGAGCAGTACTTC. Its translation: CASSPRQGNYEQYF.

The chain joins TRBV29-1 to TRBJ2-3; tentative D call: TRBD1 (6 bases). CDR1 is SQVTM, CDR2 ANQGSEA, per germline. The CDR3 runs to 11 residues. V lost 6 bases to trimming and J lost 4 bases, with 8 bases between them. CDR3: CSVQGADTQYF. The DNA of the CDR3 is TGCAGCGTACAGGGCGCAGATACGCAGTATTTT.

V is TRBV29-1 and J is TRBJ2-7, with D possibly being TRBD2 (5 bases). Trimming took off 6 bases at V and 6 bases at J, with 24 bases between the two ends. Germline V gene sequence: CDR1 SQVTM, CDR2 ANQGSEA. The CDR3 is made up of 15 amino acids. The CDR3 coding sequence is TGCAGCGTCACATGGTTCCTAAGTGGAGCGGCCGAGCAGTACTTC. It encodes CSVTWFLSGAAEQYF.

This clone has only one observation. The chain combines TRBV27 with TRBJ2-5, with D unclear. The DNA end favors TRBJ2-7, so the J call may be wrong. The CDR3 sequence is 14 residues long. Germline CDR1 and CDR2: MNHEY and SMNVEV (reference sequence). CDR3: CASSFSSEAYEQYF. The CDR3 nucleotides are TGTGCCAGCAGTTTTAGCTCAGAGGCCTACGAGCAGTACTTC.

The V gene is TRBV28, the J gene TRBJ2-7; D is perhaps TRBD1 (6 bases). The CDR3 runs 11 residues. The germline V gene has CDR1 MDHEN and CDR2 SYDVKM. Deletions cut 4 bases from V and 9 bases from J, with 10 bases between. The CDR3 sequence: CASSSQGTQYF. In DNA, the CDR3 is TGTGCCAGCAGTTCACAGGGTACGCAGTACTTC.

The gene calls are TRBV9 and TRBJ2-5, with 7 bases that match TRBD2. V lost 0 bases to trimming and J lost 1 base; unmatched junction nucleotides: 6. Germline V gives CDR1 SGDLS, CDR2 YYNGEE. CDR3 length: 16 residues. The CDR3 loop is CASSVDASGSQETQYF. The DNA of the CDR3 is TGTGCCAGCAGCGTAGACGCTAGCGGATCCCAAGAGACCCAGTACTTC. The full variable domain, with the rest looked up from reference TRBV9 and TRBJ2-5, is DSGVTQTPKHLITATGQRVTLRCSPRSGDLSVYWYQQSLDQGLQFLIQYYNGEERAKGNILERFSAQQFPDLHSELNLSSLELGDSALYFCASSVDASGSQETQYFGPGTRLLVL.